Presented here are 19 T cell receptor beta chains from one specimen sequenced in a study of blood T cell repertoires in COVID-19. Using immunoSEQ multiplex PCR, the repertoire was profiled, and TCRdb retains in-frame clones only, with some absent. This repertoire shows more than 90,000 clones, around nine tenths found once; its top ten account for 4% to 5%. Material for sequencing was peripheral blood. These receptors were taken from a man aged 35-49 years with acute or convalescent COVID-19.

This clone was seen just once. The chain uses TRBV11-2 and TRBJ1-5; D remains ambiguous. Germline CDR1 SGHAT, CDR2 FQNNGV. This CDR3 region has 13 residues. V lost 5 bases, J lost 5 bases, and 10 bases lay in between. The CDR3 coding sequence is TGTGCCAGCAGCGAGACAATTGATCAGCCCCAGCATTTT. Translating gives CASSETIDQPQHF.

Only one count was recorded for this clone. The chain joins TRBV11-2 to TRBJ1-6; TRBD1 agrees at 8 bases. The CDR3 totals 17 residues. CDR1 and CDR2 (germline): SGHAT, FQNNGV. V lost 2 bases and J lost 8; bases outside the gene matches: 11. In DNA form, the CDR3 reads TGTGCCAGCAGCTTACCCCCACAGGGGGTTGGATATTCACCCCTCCACTTT. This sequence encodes CASSLPPQGVGYSPLHF. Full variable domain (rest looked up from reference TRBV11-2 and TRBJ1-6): EAGVAQSPRYKIIEKRQSVAFWCNPISGHATLYWYQQILGQGPKLLIQFQNNGVVDDSQLPKDRFSAERLKGVDSTLKIQPAKLEDSAVYLCASSLPPQGVGYSPLHFGNGTRLTVT.

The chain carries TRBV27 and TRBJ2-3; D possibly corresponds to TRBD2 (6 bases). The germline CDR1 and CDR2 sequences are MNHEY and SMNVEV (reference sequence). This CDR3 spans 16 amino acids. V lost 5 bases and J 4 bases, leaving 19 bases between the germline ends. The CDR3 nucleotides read TGTGCCAGCAGTCTCCAGAGGAGGGCCTACGCAGATACGCAGTATTTT. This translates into CASSLQRRAYADTQYF.

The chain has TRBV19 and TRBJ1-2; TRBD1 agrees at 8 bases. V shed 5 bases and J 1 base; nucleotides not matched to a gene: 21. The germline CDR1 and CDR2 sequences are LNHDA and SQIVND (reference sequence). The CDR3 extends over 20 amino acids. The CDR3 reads CASSPPIRGQGVGHNYGYTF. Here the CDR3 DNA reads TGTGCCAGTAGTCCCCCAATCCGCGGACAGGGAGTAGGCCATAACTATGGCTACACCTTC.

CDR3 sequence (DNA): TGTGCCAGCGTTGAGTACGAGCAGTACTTC. The encoded protein is CASVEYEQYF. The rearrangement joins TRBV6-5 to TRBJ2-7; no clear D gene. CDR3 length equals 10 residues. The V gene's germline CDR1 is MNHEY and CDR2 SVGAGI. Trimming cost V 8 bases and J 4 bases, with 6 bases left between them.

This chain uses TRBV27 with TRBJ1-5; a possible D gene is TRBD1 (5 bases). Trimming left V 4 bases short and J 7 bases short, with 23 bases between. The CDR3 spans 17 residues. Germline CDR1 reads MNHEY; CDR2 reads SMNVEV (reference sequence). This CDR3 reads CASSSPSHGGTLQPQHF. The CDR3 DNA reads TGTGCCAGCAGTTCCCCGTCTCATGGGGGGACCCTCCAGCCCCAGCATTTT.

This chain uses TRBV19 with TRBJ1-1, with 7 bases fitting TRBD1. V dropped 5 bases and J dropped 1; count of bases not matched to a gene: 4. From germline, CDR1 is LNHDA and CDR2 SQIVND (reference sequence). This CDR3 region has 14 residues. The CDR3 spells CASSPGGWNTEAFF. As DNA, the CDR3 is TGTGCCAGTAGTCCAGGGGGATGGAACACTGAAGCTTTCTTT.

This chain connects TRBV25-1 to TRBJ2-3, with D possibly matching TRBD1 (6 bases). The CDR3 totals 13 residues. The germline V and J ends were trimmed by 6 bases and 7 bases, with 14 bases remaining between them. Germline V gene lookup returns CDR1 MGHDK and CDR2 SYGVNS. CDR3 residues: CASSLPGVYTQYF. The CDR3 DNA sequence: TGTGCCAGCAGCCTCCCAGGGGTTTATACGCAGTATTTT.

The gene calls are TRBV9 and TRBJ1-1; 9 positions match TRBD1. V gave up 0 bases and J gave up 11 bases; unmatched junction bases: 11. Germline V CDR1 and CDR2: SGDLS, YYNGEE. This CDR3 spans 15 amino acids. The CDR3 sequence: CASSVVGTGSLTAFF. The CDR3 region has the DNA TGTGCCAGCAGCGTAGTTGGGACAGGGTCATTAACGGCTTTCTTT.

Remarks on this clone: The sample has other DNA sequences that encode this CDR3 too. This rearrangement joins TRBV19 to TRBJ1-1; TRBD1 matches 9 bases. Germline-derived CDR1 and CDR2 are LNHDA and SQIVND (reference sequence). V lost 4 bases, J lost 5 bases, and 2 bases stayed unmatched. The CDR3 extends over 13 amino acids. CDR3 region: CASSRDRGTEAFF. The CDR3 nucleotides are TGTGCCAGTAGTAGAGACAGGGGGACTGAAGCTTTCTTT.

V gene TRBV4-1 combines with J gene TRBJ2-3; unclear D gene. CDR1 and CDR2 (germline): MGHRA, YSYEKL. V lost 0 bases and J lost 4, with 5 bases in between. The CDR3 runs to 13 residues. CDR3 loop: CASSQDSSDTQYF. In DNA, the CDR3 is TGCGCCAGCAGCCAAGATTCATCAGATACGCAGTATTTT.

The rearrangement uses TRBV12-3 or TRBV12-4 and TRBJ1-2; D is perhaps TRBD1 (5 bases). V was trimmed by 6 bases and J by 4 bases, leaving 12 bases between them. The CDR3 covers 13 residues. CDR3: CASRIGGTYGYTF. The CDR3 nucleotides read TGTGCCAGCAGGATCGGGGGAACCTATGGCTACACCTTC.

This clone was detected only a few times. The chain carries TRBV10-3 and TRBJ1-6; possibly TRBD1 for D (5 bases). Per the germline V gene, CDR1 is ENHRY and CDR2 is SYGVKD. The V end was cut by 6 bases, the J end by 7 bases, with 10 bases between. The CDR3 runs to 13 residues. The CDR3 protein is CAIRGTENSPLHF. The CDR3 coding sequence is TGTGCCATCAGGGGGACTGAGAATTCACCCCTCCACTTT.

CDR3 in amino acids: CASSMRQGNTEAFF. Here the CDR3 DNA reads TGTGCCAGTAGTATGAGACAGGGCAACACTGAAGCTTTCTTT. V usage is TRBV19 and J usage is TRBJ1-1; 7 bases match TRBD1. Germline loops: CDR1 LNHDA, CDR2 SQIVND (reference sequence). J lost 2 bases, V lost 3 bases, and 3 bases had no gene match. CDR3 length equals 14 residues.

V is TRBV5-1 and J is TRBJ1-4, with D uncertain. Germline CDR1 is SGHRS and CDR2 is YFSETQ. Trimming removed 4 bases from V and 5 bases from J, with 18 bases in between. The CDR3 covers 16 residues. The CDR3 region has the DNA TGCGCCAGCAGCCCTGGCGCGAACCCGGGGAATGAAAAACTGTTTTTT. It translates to CASSPGANPGNEKLFF.

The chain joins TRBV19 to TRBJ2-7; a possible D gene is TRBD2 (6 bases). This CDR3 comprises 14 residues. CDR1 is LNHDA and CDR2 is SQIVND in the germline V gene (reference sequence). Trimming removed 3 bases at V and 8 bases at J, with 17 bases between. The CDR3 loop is CASSIGGDGVKQYF. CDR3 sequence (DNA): TGTGCCAGTAGTATTGGCGGGGACGGCGTCAAGCAGTACTTC.

The CDR3 spells CASSVVSGGYNEQFF. As DNA, the CDR3 is TGTGCCAGCAGCGTAGTTAGCGGGGGGTACAATGAGCAGTTCTTC. The chain couples TRBV9 to TRBJ2-1; 10 bases align to TRBD2. This CDR3 has 15 residues. The ends lost 0 bases at V and 4 bases at J; junction bases unmatched: 1. Germline values: CDR1 SGDLS, CDR2 YYNGEE.

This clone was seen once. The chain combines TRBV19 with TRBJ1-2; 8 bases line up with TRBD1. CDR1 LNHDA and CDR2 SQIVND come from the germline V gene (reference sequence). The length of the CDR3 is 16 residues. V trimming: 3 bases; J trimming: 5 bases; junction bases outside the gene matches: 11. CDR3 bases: TGTGCCAGTAGTATCGCAGCAGGGGGCACGTCGTATGGCTACACCTTC. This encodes CASSIAAGGTSYGYTF.

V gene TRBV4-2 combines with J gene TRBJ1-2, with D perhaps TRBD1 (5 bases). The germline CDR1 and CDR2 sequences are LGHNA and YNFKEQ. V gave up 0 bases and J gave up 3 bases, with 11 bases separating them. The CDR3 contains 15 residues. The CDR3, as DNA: TGTGCCAGCAGCCAAGATGCGGCAGGGCACTATGGCTACACCTTC. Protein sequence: CASSQDAAGHYGYTF.